The rows below give T cell receptor beta chains drawn from one sample of a study of CXCR3-negative and CXCR3-positive naive CD8 T cells. TCRdb re-called the 5' RACE reads and catalogs CDR3 proteins one per entry, DNA excluded. The sample's table shows approximately 52,000 distinct CDR3 sequences. The source material was memory CD8+ T cells from blood. Receptor source: a human donor in good health. Some clones in this sample may be carry-over from other donors' samples. The CDR3 runs from the conserved cysteine through the conserved F or W. Each record gives: clone size, J gene, V gene, CDR3 protein. The listing skips clone size in some rows; elsewhere it reads once, few, many or a size class.

abundance: -
j_gene: TRBJ2-1
v_gene: TRBV7-8
CDR3aa: CASSLGRFGNEQFF

abundance: -
j_gene: TRBJ2-7
v_gene: TRBV7-9
CDR3aa: CASSLLIPGTVSYEQYF

abundance: -
j_gene: TRBJ2-2
v_gene: TRBV9
CDR3aa: CASSAFDRASNTGELFF

abundance: -
j_gene: TRBJ1-1
v_gene: TRBV7-8
CDR3aa: CASSLGPPGGQVHTEAFF

abundance: -
j_gene: TRBJ2-1
v_gene: TRBV29-1
CDR3aa: CSVRDAAYNEQFF

abundance: -
j_gene: TRBJ1-1
v_gene: TRBV6-6
CDR3aa: CASKTGVNTEAFF

abundance: -
j_gene: TRBJ1-3
v_gene: TRBV18
CDR3aa: CASSPGDRSFWDTIYF

abundance: -
j_gene: TRBJ2-6
v_gene: TRBV18
CDR3aa: CASSPKPGANVLTF

abundance: medium-sized
j_gene: TRBJ2-3
v_gene: TRBV5-6
CDR3aa: CASSFVGSTDTQYF

abundance: -
j_gene: TRBJ2-1
v_gene: TRBV7-9
CDR3aa: CASRSPVDEQFF

abundance: -
j_gene: TRBJ2-5
v_gene: TRBV20-1
CDR3aa: CSALDRERLATQETQYF

abundance: -
j_gene: TRBJ2-7
v_gene: TRBV6-1
CDR3aa: CASSRPTGWHYEQYF

abundance: -
j_gene: TRBJ1-2
v_gene: TRBV12-3/TRBV12-4
CDR3aa: CASISLGGNYTF

abundance: -
j_gene: TRBJ2-3
v_gene: TRBV28
CDR3aa: CASSYNGANTDTQYF

abundance: -
j_gene: TRBJ2-7
v_gene: TRBV4-3
CDR3aa: CASSQDRGDSSYEQYF

abundance: -
j_gene: TRBJ2-7
v_gene: TRBV20-1
CDR3aa: CSAEDGSYEQYF

abundance: -
j_gene: TRBJ2-3
v_gene: TRBV11-3
CDR3aa: CASSSRKGAGSTDTQYF

abundance: -
j_gene: TRBJ2-1
v_gene: TRBV7-3
CDR3aa: CASRVLEGTYNEQLF

abundance: -
j_gene: TRBJ1-3
v_gene: TRBV4-1
CDR3aa: CASSPQPSGNTIYF

abundance: -
j_gene: TRBJ2-7
v_gene: TRBV6-5
CDR3aa: CASMVTGTGGNEQYF

abundance: -
j_gene: TRBJ1-1
v_gene: TRBV29-1
CDR3aa: CSIALTANTEAFF

abundance: -
j_gene: TRBJ2-7
v_gene: TRBV29-1
CDR3aa: CSVSIRADYEQYF

abundance: -
j_gene: TRBJ2-5
v_gene: TRBV29-1
CDR3aa: CSVEDHTQEQETQYF

abundance: -
j_gene: TRBJ2-2
v_gene: TRBV7-2
CDR3aa: CASSSPNTGELFF

abundance: -
j_gene: TRBJ2-1
v_gene: TRBV7-2
CDR3aa: CASSWGSGPYNEQFF

abundance: -
j_gene: TRBJ2-4
v_gene: TRBV4-1
CDR3aa: CASSQDTGAPRSKNIQYF

abundance: medium-sized
j_gene: TRBJ2-5
v_gene: TRBV11-2
CDR3aa: CASSRGRDAYQETQYF

abundance: -
j_gene: TRBJ2-1
v_gene: TRBV29-1
CDR3aa: CSVRTGDLYNEQFF

abundance: -
j_gene: TRBJ2-7
v_gene: TRBV25-1
CDR3aa: CASSEYFGVDYEQYF

abundance: -
j_gene: TRBJ2-1
v_gene: TRBV28
CDR3aa: CASSPGTGAYEQFF

abundance: -
j_gene: TRBJ2-7
v_gene: TRBV28
CDR3aa: CASSLFPYEQYF

abundance: -
j_gene: TRBJ2-7
v_gene: TRBV20-1
CDR3aa: CSANPSNEQYF

abundance: -
j_gene: TRBJ2-7
v_gene: TRBV6-1
CDR3aa: CASNIFGGSYEQYF

abundance: -
j_gene: TRBJ1-2
v_gene: TRBV6-2/TRBV6-3
CDR3aa: CASSPSARVSYGYTF

abundance: -
j_gene: TRBJ2-3
v_gene: TRBV10-3
CDR3aa: CAISERSSTDTQYF

abundance: -
j_gene: TRBJ2-5
v_gene: TRBV7-9
CDR3aa: CASSSLDSYQETQYF

abundance: -
j_gene: TRBJ2-1
v_gene: TRBV7-9
CDR3aa: CASSLALGSDNEQFF

abundance: -
j_gene: TRBJ2-7
v_gene: TRBV19
CDR3aa: CASSIQHGTGDHEQYF

abundance: -
j_gene: TRBJ2-1
v_gene: TRBV11-2
CDR3aa: CASILGRGALSYNEQFF

abundance: -
j_gene: TRBJ2-7
v_gene: TRBV20-1
CDR3aa: CSVREGQGSAYEQYF

abundance: -
j_gene: TRBJ2-5
v_gene: TRBV5-6
CDR3aa: CASSKQGILEETQYF

abundance: -
j_gene: TRBJ2-1
v_gene: TRBV18
CDR3aa: CASSPLENRYNEQFF

abundance: -
j_gene: TRBJ2-4
v_gene: TRBV7-9
CDR3aa: CASSGTGGTKNIQYF

abundance: -
j_gene: TRBJ1-1
v_gene: TRBV9
CDR3aa: CASSPWAGLNTEAFF

abundance: -
j_gene: TRBJ2-1
v_gene: TRBV7-9
CDR3aa: CASSLDAANEQFF

abundance: -
j_gene: TRBJ1-1
v_gene: TRBV6-5
CDR3aa: CASRLERGLRTEAFF

abundance: -
j_gene: TRBJ1-2
v_gene: TRBV29-1
CDR3aa: CSVDEQGGGYTF

abundance: -
j_gene: TRBJ2-2
v_gene: TRBV3-1
CDR3aa: CASSPRDRGRNTGELFF

abundance: -
j_gene: TRBJ1-3
v_gene: TRBV6-5
CDR3aa: CASSSRTRKGNTIYF

abundance: -
j_gene: TRBJ1-1
v_gene: TRBV29-1
CDR3aa: CSAAVDLNTEAFF

abundance: -
j_gene: TRBJ2-1
v_gene: TRBV12-3/TRBV12-4
CDR3aa: CASSLTRSYNEQFF

abundance: -
j_gene: TRBJ1-5
v_gene: TRBV4-3
CDR3aa: CASSQGIQSNQPQHF

abundance: -
j_gene: TRBJ2-1
v_gene: TRBV20-1
CDR3aa: CSTGLAGGPNEQFF

abundance: -
j_gene: TRBJ2-3
v_gene: TRBV10-3
CDR3aa: CAISEGGGDTDTQNF

abundance: -
j_gene: TRBJ2-5
v_gene: TRBV7-9
CDR3aa: CASSSKGTAQETQYF

abundance: -
j_gene: TRBJ2-2
v_gene: TRBV29-1
CDR3aa: CTYRGNTGELFF

abundance: -
j_gene: TRBJ2-7
v_gene: TRBV7-8
CDR3aa: CASSPGVGLASYEQYF

abundance: -
j_gene: TRBJ2-1
v_gene: TRBV28
CDR3aa: CASSLFRGGNNEQFF